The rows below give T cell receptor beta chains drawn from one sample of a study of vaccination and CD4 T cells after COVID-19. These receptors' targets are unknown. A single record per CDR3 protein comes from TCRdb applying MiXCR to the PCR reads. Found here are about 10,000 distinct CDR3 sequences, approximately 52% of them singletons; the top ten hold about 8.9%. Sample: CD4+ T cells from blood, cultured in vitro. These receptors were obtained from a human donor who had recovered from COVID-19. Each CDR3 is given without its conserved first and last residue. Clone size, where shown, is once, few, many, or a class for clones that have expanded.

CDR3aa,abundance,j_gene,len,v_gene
ASSGLISAGELF,NA,TRBJ2-2,12,TRBV2
ASSGTGVWNEQF,NA,TRBJ2-1,12,TRBV6-1
ASSWTPWETQY,NA,TRBJ2-5,11,TRBV7-9
ASSEGSSGGPQH,few,TRBJ1-5,12,TRBV2
SANAGGGFSGNTIY,NA,TRBJ1-3,14,TRBV20-1
SARRRLGGSGYNEQF,once,TRBJ2-1,15,TRBV20-1
ASSLYGTGSSGELF,NA,TRBJ2-2,14,TRBV27
ASNPPMRRRTGGGTEAF,few,TRBJ1-1,17,TRBV6-1
ASSLSGGGYNEQF,NA,TRBJ2-1,13,TRBV5-4
ASSETGGTTDTQY,NA,TRBJ2-3,13,TRBV2